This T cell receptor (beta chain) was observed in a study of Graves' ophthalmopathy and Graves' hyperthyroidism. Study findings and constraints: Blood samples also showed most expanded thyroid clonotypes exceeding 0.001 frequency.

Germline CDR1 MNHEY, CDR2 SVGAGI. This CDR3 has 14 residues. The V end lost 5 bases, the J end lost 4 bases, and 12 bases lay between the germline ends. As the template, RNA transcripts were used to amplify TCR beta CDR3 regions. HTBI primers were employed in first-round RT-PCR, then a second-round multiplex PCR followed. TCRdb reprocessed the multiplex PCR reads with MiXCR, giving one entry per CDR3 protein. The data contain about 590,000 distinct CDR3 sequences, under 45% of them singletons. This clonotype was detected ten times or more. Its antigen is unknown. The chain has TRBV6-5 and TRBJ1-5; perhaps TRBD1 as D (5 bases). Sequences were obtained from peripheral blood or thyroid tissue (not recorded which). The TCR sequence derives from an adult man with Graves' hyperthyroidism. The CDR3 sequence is CASSEETVNQPQHF. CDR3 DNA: TGTGCCAGCAGTGAGGAGACAGTAAATCAGCCCCAGCATTTT.